The 9 T cell receptor beta chains below were found in one sample sequenced in a study of T-cell reconstitution after alpha-beta-depleted transplantation in children. Unique molecular identifiers were incorporated when the TCRbeta library was constructed. TCRdb used MiXCR to reprocess the PCR reads, holding one entry per CDR3 protein. The sample lists 330,000 or so distinct CDR3 sequences, about 9.4% occurring once. Sequenced material: PBMCs from the stem cell graft donor, taken from the stem cell graft. These receptors were collected from a human donor who donated a stem cell graft to a child with acute lymphoblastic leukemia.

In this sample, this clonotype turned up a few times. The J gene is TRBJ2-7, the V gene TRBV27; D may be TRBD1 (6 bases). Looked up from germline, CDR1 is MNHEY and CDR2 is SMNVEV (reference sequence). The CDR3 contains 16 residues. Deletions cut 6 bases from V and 0 bases from J, with 18 bases between. For the CDR3, the DNA is TGTGCCAGCAGCACCGGACAGTTCGCTAGCTCCTACGAGCAGTACTTC. Translated, it gives CASSTGQFASSYEQYF.

This clonotype turned up a few times. This chain connects TRBV9 to TRBJ1-1; D gene unclear. This CDR3 region has 13 residues. Germline CDR1 is SGDLS and CDR2 is YYNGEE. V was shortened by 2 bases and J by 3 bases, with 8 bases between the two germline ends. CDR3 sequence (DNA): TGTGCCAGCAGCGTTACAGCATACACTGAAGCTTTCTTT. It encodes CASSVTAYTEAFF.

The V call is TRBV20-1, the J call TRBJ2-3; weak D call: TRBD1 (5 bases). CDR3 length: 15 amino acids. Germline V gene lookup returns CDR1 DFQATT and CDR2 SNEGSKA (reference sequence). Trimming shortened V by 3 bases and J by 4 bases, and 17 bases separated the two germline ends. CDR3 DNA sequence: TGCAGTGCTAGGGGCGGACATGGGAAATCAGATACGCAGTATTTT. Its protein product is CSARGGHGKSDTQYF.

This clonotype was recorded a few times. The chain is built from TRBV12-3 or TRBV12-4 and TRBJ1-5; D gene uncertain. The CDR3 spans 13 residues. Trimming left V 3 bases short and J 6 bases short, with 9 bases between. The CDR3, as DNA: TGTGCCAGCAGTTTTCCGGACCGTCAGCCCCAGCATTTT. Residues: CASSFPDRQPQHF.

The table lists this clonotype with a few counts. CDR3 in amino acids: CASSLRVATDTQYF. Written as DNA, the CDR3 is TGTGCCAGCAGTTTAAGGGTAGCAACAGATACGCAGTATTTT. V is TRBV6-5 and J is TRBJ2-3; the D is unclear. The V end lost 4 bases, the J end lost 3 bases, and 11 bases lay between the germline ends. Per germline, CDR1 MNHEY and CDR2 SVGAGI. The CDR3 has 14 amino acids.

V gene TRBV6-5 combines with J gene TRBJ2-1; 7 nucleotides line up with TRBD1. Losses at the gene ends were 6 bases for V and 4 bases for J; bases not matched to a gene: 6. This CDR3 has 14 residues. CDR1 is MNHEY, CDR2 SVGAGI, per germline. The CDR3 DNA reads as TGTGCCAGCAGGAGGGTGGGACAGTACAATGAGCAGTTCTTC. Translating gives CASRRVGQYNEQFF.

This clonotype was observed at least ten times. The gene calls are TRBV5-1 and TRBJ1-1; TRBD1 matches at 8 bases. CDR1 and CDR2 (germline): SGHRS, YFSETQ. Trimming at V came to 2 bases and at J to 0 bases, leaving 3 bases not matched to a gene. The CDR3 has 15 amino acids. The CDR3 DNA reads TGCGCCAGCAGCTTAGGGACAGGCTTGAACACTGAAGCTTTCTTT. Its translation: CASSLGTGLNTEAFF.

This chain uses TRBV29-1 with TRBJ1-5, with D possibly being TRBD1 (5 bases). V was clipped by 0 bases and J by 11 bases, with 8 bases between them. Germline V CDR1 and CDR2: SQVTM, ANQGSEA. The CDR3 has 11 residues. The CDR3 here is CSVEDSGAQHF. The CDR3 coding sequence is TGCAGCGTTGAAGATTCGGGGGCCCAGCATTTT.

V and J are TRBV27 and TRBJ2-7; 8 bases match TRBD1. With V trimmed by 6 bases and J by 6 bases, 1 base remained unmatched. CDR1 is MNHEY, CDR2 SMNVEV, per germline (reference sequence). This CDR3 region has 11 residues. The CDR3 sequence is CASSQGAEQYF. CDR3 nucleotides: TGTGCCAGCAGCCAGGGGGCCGAGCAGTACTTC.